This T cell receptor beta chain emerged from a study of low-dose radiotherapy and immunotherapy resistance in tumors (dated by TCRdb to about 2022). Concerning the study at large: Cohort 1 received 0.5 Gy per fraction every 2 weeks, with a prescribed total PTV dose of 6.5 Gy. Patients in Cohort 2 were given 1 Gy per fraction every two weeks, for a total of 13 Gy across 26 weeks. Nivolumab was administered intravenously as a 240 mg flat dose every two weeks, and ipilimumab was administered intravenously at 1 mg/kg every six weeks. Intravenous cyclophosphamide at 200 mg/m2 was administered every two weeks, one day ahead of each radiation and immunotherapy administration. Aspirin 300 mg was taken orally once daily by patients for four cycles, starting on cycle 1 day 1. No randomization into treatment groups was done for the people taking part in the trial. Eight patients were included in the translational analysis, namely three from the first dose cohort plus the first five from the second dose cohort.

At the junction V is shortened by 4 bases and J by 10 bases, with 15 bases in between. CDR3 length: 13 amino acids, cysteine to phenylalanine. The CDR3 DNA has 39 bases and is translated from base 1. CDR1 and CDR2 (SGDLS, YYNGEE) derive from the germline V gene. Donors were enrolled in RACIN, a single-arm phase I dose-escalation trial in which nivolumab, ipilimumab, aspirin, low-dose cyclophosphamide and low-dose radiotherapy were combined. Eligible patients had advanced, TIL-negative solid tumors. First-strand cDNA was synthesized with Superscript III and a set of TRAV- and TRBV-specific primers, covering both TCRalpha and TCRbeta chains. TCRs were amplified for 20 to 25 PCR cycles with Phusion, using a constant-region primer paired with the adapter attached to the V primers. The isolated mRNA was amplified using the MessageAmp II aRNA Amplification Kit, with in vitro transcription performed for approximately 16 hours at 37 degrees C. mRNA for TCR sequencing was isolated with the Dynabeads mRNA DIRECT Purification Kit. Indexed Illumina adapters were added in a second Phusion PCR of around 27 cycles, and the PCR products were purified with AMPure XP beads. Processing in the source paper ran as follows. Custom Perl scripts pooled TCR sequences encoding the same protein, removed out-of-frame sequences and computed each clonotype's abundance. TCR sequences supported by only a single read were excluded from analysis. Repertoire metrics included Shannon entropy, Gini index, clonality, richness, and frequency of TCRs shared between repertoires. TCRdb cleaned the public reads at Q25 with fastp, built clones with MiXCR and kept in-frame beta chains. Every distinct CDR3 protein forms one entry, paired with its most common genes and DNA. The V and J calls and clone size are TCRdb's, not the authors'. This sample comprises about 12,000 distinct CDR3 sequences, roughly 80% of them detected only once. The ten most abundant clones make up about 3.4% of the sample.

This clonotype was seen once. The antigen this receptor binds is unknown. No base quality values were provided; no much bigger clone lies one nucleotide off. One read represents weak support. This sequence was found in a human donor with advanced metastatic prostate, ovarian, gallbladder or colorectal cancer (not recorded which). This table probably holds off-target reads from a library built for another chain. Here the chain combines TRBV9 and TRBJ1-5, with the identity of the D gene unclear. The DNA sequence is TGTGCCAGCAGCCCCGCCGTCGGTCACCCCCAGCATTTT. This codes for CASSPAVGHPQHF.